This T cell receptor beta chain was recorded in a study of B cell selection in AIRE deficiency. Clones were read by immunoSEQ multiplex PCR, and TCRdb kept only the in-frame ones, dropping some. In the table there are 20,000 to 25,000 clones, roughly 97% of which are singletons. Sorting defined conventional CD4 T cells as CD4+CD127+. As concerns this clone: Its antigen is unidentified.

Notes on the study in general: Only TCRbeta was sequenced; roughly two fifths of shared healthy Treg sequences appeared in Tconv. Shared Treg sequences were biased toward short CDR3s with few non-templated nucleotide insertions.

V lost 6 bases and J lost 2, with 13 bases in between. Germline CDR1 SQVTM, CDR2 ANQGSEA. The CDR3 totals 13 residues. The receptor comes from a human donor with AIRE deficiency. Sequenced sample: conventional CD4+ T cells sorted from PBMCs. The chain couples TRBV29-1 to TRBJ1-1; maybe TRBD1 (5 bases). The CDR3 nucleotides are TGCAGCGTCATGGGACGCGTAAACACTGAAGCTTTCTTT. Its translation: CSVMGRVNTEAFF.